This TCR beta chain was profiled in a study of PD-1 blockade in mismatch repair-deficient tumors. Whole-study context: Patients had about eleven mismatch repair-deficient cancer types and were previously treated and progressing. Study conclusions and caveats: Tumor-resident clones, often undetectable pretreatment in blood, expanded then contracted after pembrolizumab.

The TCR-sequenced patients were a few responders to pembrolizumab. Clones were read by immunoSEQ multiplex PCR, and TCRdb kept only the in-frame ones, dropping some. The data contain around 120,000 clones, about nine tenths of them singletons. A remark on this clone: Antigen: not known.

This sequence originates from an adult with mismatch repair-deficient cancer. The sample was peripheral blood, taken roughly 70 weeks after starting pembrolizumab.

The CDR3 sequence is CAITQGAAYEQYF. The CDR3 region has the DNA TGTGCCATCACGCAGGGGGCCGCCTACGAGCAGTACTTC. This rearrangement joins TRBV10-3 to TRBJ2-7, with 8 bases identical to TRBD1. Germline CDR1 reads ENHRY; CDR2 reads SYGVKD. The length of the CDR3 is 13 residues. Unmatched junction bases numbered 4, after V lost 7 bases and J lost 2 bases.